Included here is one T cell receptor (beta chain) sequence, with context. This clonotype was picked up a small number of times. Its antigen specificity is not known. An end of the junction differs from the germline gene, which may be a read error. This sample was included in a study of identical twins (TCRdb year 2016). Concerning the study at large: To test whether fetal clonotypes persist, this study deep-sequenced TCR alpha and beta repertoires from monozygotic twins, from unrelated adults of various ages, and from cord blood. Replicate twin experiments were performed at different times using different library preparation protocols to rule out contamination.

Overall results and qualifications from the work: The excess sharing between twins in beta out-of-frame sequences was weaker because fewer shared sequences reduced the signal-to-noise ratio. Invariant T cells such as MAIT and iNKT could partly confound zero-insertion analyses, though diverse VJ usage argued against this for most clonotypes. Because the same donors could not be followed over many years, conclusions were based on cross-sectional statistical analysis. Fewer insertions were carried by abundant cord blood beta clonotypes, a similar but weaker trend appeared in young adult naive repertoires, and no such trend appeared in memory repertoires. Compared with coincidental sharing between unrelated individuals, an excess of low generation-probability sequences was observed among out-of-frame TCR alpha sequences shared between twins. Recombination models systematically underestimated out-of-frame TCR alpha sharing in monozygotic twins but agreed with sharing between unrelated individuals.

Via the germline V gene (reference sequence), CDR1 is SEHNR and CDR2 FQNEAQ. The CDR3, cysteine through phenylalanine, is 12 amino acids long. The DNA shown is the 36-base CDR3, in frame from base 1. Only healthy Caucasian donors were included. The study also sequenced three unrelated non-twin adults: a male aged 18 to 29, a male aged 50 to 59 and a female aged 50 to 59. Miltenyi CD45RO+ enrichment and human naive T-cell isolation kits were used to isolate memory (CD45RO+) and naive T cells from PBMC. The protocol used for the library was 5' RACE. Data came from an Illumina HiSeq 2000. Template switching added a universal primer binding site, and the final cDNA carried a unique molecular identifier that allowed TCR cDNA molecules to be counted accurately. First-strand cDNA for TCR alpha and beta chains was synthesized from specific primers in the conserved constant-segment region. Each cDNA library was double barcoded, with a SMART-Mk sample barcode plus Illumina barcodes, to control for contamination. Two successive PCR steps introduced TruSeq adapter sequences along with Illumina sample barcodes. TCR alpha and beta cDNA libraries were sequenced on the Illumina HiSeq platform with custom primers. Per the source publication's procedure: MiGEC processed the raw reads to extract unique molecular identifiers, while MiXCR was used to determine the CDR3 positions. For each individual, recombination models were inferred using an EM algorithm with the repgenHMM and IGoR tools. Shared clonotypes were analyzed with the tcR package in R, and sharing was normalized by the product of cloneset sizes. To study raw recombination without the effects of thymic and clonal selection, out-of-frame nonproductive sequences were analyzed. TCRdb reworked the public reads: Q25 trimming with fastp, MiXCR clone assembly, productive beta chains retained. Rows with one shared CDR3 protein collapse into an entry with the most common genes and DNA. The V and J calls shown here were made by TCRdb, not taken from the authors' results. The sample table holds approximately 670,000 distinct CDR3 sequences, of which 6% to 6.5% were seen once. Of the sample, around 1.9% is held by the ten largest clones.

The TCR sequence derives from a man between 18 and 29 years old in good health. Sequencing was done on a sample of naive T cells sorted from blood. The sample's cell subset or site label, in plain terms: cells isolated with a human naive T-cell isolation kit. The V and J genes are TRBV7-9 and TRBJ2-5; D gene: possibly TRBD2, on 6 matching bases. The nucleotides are TGTGCCAGCAGCTTAGTAGTGGGACTCATGAACTTC. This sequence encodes CASSLVVGLMNF.